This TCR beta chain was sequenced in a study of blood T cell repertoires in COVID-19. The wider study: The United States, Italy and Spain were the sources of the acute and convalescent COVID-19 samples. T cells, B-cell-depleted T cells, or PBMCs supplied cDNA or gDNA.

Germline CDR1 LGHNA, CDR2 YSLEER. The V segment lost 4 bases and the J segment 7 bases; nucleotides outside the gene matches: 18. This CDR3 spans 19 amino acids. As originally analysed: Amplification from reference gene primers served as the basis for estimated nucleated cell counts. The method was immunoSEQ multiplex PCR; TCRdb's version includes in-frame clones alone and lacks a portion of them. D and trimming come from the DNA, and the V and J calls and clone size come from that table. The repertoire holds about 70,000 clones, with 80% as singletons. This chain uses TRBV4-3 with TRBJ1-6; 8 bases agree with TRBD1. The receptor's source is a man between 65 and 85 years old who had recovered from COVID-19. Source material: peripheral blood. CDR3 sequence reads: CASSPGQGRVFRANSPLHF. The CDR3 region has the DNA TGCGCCAGCAGCCCAGGACAGGGAAGAGTTTTCCGCGCGAATTCACCCCTCCACTTT.